The next 12 T cell receptor beta chains were all read from a single sample in a study of post-analysis software for immune sequencing data. Study results and caveats: Four or five TRBV segments (TRBV5-6, TRBV5-1 and TRBV20-1 among them) occurred more frequently in patients than in controls.

Antigen specificity for these receptors is unknown. Researchers reported that TCR beta cDNA libraries carried unique molecular identifiers. From the PCR reads, TCRdb called clonotypes with MiXCR, one entry per CDR3 protein. This sample has fewer than 600,000 distinct CDR3 sequences; approximately 46% occur once, and the top ten carry about 12%. The sequencing sample was made of blood. The receptors derive from a girl between 5 and 17 years old with multiple sclerosis.

The gene calls are TRBV6-6 and TRBJ2-7, with 7 bases that match TRBD1. V lost 4 bases, J lost 4 bases, and 4 bases stayed unmatched. There are 13 residues in the CDR3. Germline V gives CDR1 MNHNY, CDR2 SVGAGI (reference sequence). The CDR3 nucleotides read TGTGCCAGCAGTTCATCCAGGGGGTACGAGCAGTACTTC. This translates into CASSSSRGYEQYF.

The genes are TRBV7-9 and TRBJ1-2, with no clear D. The ends were cut back, 6 bases at V and 3 bases at J, with 11 bases in the middle. The CDR3 has 13 residues. CDR1 is SEHNR, CDR2 FQNEAQ, per germline (reference sequence). CDR3 sequence reads: CASRPDGDYGYTF. CDR3 nucleotide sequence: TGTGCCAGCAGACCGGACGGGGACTATGGCTACACCTTC.

This sequence joins TRBV20-1 and TRBJ2-7, with unresolved D. The tail of the sequence fits TRBJ2-5 better, so the J call may be wrong. The CDR3 spans 8 residues. Germline lookup yields CDR1 DFQATT and CDR2 SNEGSKA (reference sequence). CDR3 coding DNA: TGCACACTGGGGACCCAGTACTTC. Translating it yields CTLGTQYF.

This clonotype has at least ten counts. The rearrangement uses TRBV20-1 and TRBJ2-3, with a weak D call TRBD1 (6 bases). V was trimmed by 6 bases and J by 2 bases, leaving 18 bases between them. This CDR3 comprises 15 residues. The germline V gene encodes CDR1 DFQATT and CDR2 SNEGSKA (reference sequence). In DNA, the CDR3 is TGCAGTGCCAGCGGAAACAGGGCTTACACAGATACGCAGTATTTT. This codes for CSASGNRAYTDTQYF.

The genes are TRBV7-6 and TRBJ2-1; 11 bases are shared with TRBD2. V lost 5 bases and J lost 7; bases outside the gene matches: 7. Germline loops: CDR1 SGHVS, CDR2 FNYEAQ. The CDR3 has 15 amino acids. The CDR3 nucleotides are TGTGCCAGCAGCAACCTAGCGGGAGGTGAGAATGAGCAGTTCTTC. This sequence encodes CASSNLAGGENEQFF. The complete variable domain, with remaining parts taken from reference TRBV7-6 and TRBJ2-1, reads GAGVSQSPRYKVTKRGQDVALRCDPISGHVSLYWYRQALGQGPEFLTYFNYEAQQDKSGLPNDRFSAERPEGSISTLTIQRTEQRDSAMYRCASSNLAGGENEQFFGPGTRLTVL.

This clonotype was recorded a few times. This sequence joins TRBV20-1 and TRBJ2-1; 14 nucleotides agree with TRBD2. CDR3 length equals 18 residues. The germline V gene has CDR1 DFQATT and CDR2 SNEGSKA (reference sequence). The V gene end was trimmed by 5 bases and the J gene end by 7 bases; junction bases not matched to a gene: 16. The CDR3 spells CSALPRTSGRPPPNEQFF. The DNA for the CDR3 is TGCAGTGCTTTGCCCCGGACTAGCGGGAGGCCCCCCCCGAATGAGCAGTTCTTC.

CDR3 sequence: CATEEGRVRGYTF. CDR3 nucleotides: TGTGCCACCGAGGAGGGCAGGGTTCGTGGCTACACCTTC. This chain uses TRBV11-2 with TRBJ1-2; a weak D match, TRBD1 (5 bases). The V end lost 10 bases, the J end lost 7 bases, and 19 bases lay between the germline ends. There are 13 residues in the CDR3. The germline gives CDR1 SGHAT, CDR2 FQNNGV.

CDR3 loop: CSARGTNDYEQYF. CDR3 DNA: TGCAGTGCTAGAGGGACTAATGACTACGAGCAGTACTTC. The rearrangement joins TRBV20-1 to TRBJ2-5; a weak D match, TRBD2 (6 bases). The DNA end is a closer match to TRBJ2-7, so the J assignment may be wrong. CDR3 length: 13 residues. The germline CDR1 and CDR2 sequences are DFQATT and SNEGSKA (reference sequence).

This clonotype was seen more than once but under ten times. The V and J genes are TRBV5-1 and TRBJ2-5; no firm D call. V was shortened by 2 bases and J by 2 bases, with 16 bases between the two germline ends. CDR1 is SGHRS, CDR2 YFSETQ, per germline. The CDR3 has 16 amino acids. CDR3 in DNA: TGCGCCAGCAGCTTCAAGCCAGCGCTCCCACAAGAGACCCAGTACTTC. This encodes CASSFKPALPQETQYF.

The V gene is TRBV20-1, the J gene TRBJ2-4, with 7 bases aligning to TRBD1. The CDR3 is 13 amino acids. CDR1 is DFQATT and CDR2 is SNEGSKA in the germline V gene (reference sequence). Trimming cost V 6 bases and J 3 bases; bases outside gene matches: 5. CDR3 coding DNA: TGCAGTGCCCAACAGGGGAACAAAAACATTCAGTACTTC. Translation: CSAQQGNKNIQYF.

Points on this clonotype: The final CDR3 position lacks the conserved phenylalanine or tryptophan, pointing to a likely read error. V gene TRBV5-6 combines with J gene TRBJ2-3; TRBD2 matches 7 bases. The V gene's germline CDR1 is SGHDT and CDR2 YYEEEE. The CDR3 totals 14 residues. Trimming cost V 7 bases and J 8 bases; bases outside gene matches: 13. This CDR3 reads CASSLVGGTATQYL. The CDR3 DNA reads TGTGCCAGCTCTCTAGTGGGAGGGACGGCTACGCAGTATTTG.

This clonotype was seen a few times. V gene TRBV28 combines with J gene TRBJ2-3; D gene unclear. The CDR3 is 14 residues long. Germline V CDR1 and CDR2: MDHEN, SYDVKM. Trimming pared 8 bases from V and 3 bases from J, leaving 15 bases between. The DNA for the CDR3 is TGTGCCAGCCTCCTCGCAGACGGGACAGATACGCAGTATTTT. Protein sequence: CASLLADGTDTQYF.